This T cell receptor (beta chain) was documented in a study of cytomegalovirus exposure and HLA in healthy donors. For the study at large: Genetic ancestry analysis placed approximately 79% of the 398 donors that were genotyped in the Caucasian-associated cluster.

About this clone itself: Its antigen is not known.

General study findings and limits: Most TCR sequences were seen very rarely across donors, but some public TCRs occurred in many. With DRB1 most and HLA-C fewest, TCR association rates differed between HLA loci in a later analysis.

The junction had 5 bases not matched to a gene; V was cut back by 3 bases and J by 1 base. Germline lookup yields CDR1 MNHEY and CDR2 SMNVEV (reference sequence). The CDR3 totals 15 residues. The primer mix had 60 Vbeta and 13 Jbeta primers. The assay was immunoSEQ multiplex PCR, and TCRdb's table has in-frame clones only and misses some. Of some 180,000 clones listed, about 69% were seen once; the top ten hold 2.5% to 3.5%. The chain is built from TRBV27 and TRBJ2-5; TRBD2 aligns across 7 bases. The sequencing input was PBMCs. The receptor's source is a male donor in good health and CMV-seronegative. CDR3 DNA sequence: TGTGCCAGCAGTTTTGCTAGCGGTGGCCAAGAGACCCAGTACTTC. Translated: CASSFASGGQETQYF.